This TCR beta chain derives from a study of blood T cells in healthy people across ages. Study-level background: Template-switching capture recovered about one barcoded beta molecule per two T cells.

V was clipped by 8 bases and J by 6 bases; unmatched bases: 8. This CDR3 has 14 amino acids. Germline V gene data show CDR1 as KGHSH and CDR2 as LQKENI. As regards this clonotype: Its antigen remains unidentified.

Alongside a J-beta primer mix, a sample-barcoded 5' primer served in a second PCR lasting about 7 to 11 cycles. One entry per CDR3 protein results from TCRdb running MiXCR on the 5' RACE reads. Among some 1.5 million distinct CDR3 sequences listed, 28% were seen once. Study-wide results and limits: Estimates drawn from one million T cells were deemed to understate diversity.

The sequence came from a woman aged 25 to 39 in good health. The V call is TRBV18, the J call TRBJ2-1; 9 nucleotides agree with TRBD1. The sample consisted of blood. The CDR3, as DNA: TGTGCCAGCCTACGGGACAGGGCCTCCAATGAGCAGTTCTTC. Its translation is CASLRDRASNEQFF.